What follows are 18 T cell receptor beta chains derived from one specimen sequenced in a study of cytomegalovirus exposure and HLA in healthy donors. The primer mix had 60 Vbeta and 13 Jbeta primers. Sequencing was performed with immunoSEQ multiplex PCR; in TCRdb, only in-frame clones are kept and a portion is missing. Of just over 200,000 clones in the sample, roughly 84% were seen once. The sample taken for sequencing was PBMCs. The receptors here all came from a man in his fifties in good health and CMV-seronegative.

The rearrangement joins TRBV27 to TRBJ2-1, with unresolved D. Trimming removed 5 bases from V and 9 bases from J, with 14 bases in between. This CDR3 is built from 13 residues. Germline lookup yields CDR1 MNHEY and CDR2 SMNVEV (reference sequence). CDR3 loop: CASSVSPAGEQFF. The CDR3 DNA reads as TGTGCCAGCAGTGTCAGCCCAGCAGGTGAGCAGTTCTTC.

The chain links TRBV7-2 to TRBJ2-1; perhaps TRBD1 as D (5 bases). Trimming removed 6 bases at V and 3 bases at J, with 9 bases between. This CDR3 contains 13 residues. Germline V gene lookup returns CDR1 SGHTA and CDR2 FQGNSA. As DNA, the CDR3 is TGTGCCAGCAGTGCTGACAGCTACAATGAGCAGTTCTTC. Protein product: CASSADSYNEQFF.

There are a few counts of this clone. V gene TRBV6-1 combines with J gene TRBJ2-7; D possibly corresponds to TRBD2 (6 bases). In germline, CDR1 is MNHNS, CDR2 SASEGT. V was clipped by 6 bases and J by 3 bases, with 18 bases between them. There are 15 residues in the CDR3. CDR3 loop: CASRTEGTGVYEQYF. The CDR3 DNA is TGTGCCAGCAGGACCGAAGGCACGGGAGTCTACGAGCAGTACTTC.

The rearrangement links TRBV6-4 to TRBJ2-2, with D possibly matching TRBD1 (5 bases). Germline-derived CDR1 and CDR2 are MRHNA and SNTAGT. Trimming shortened V by 1 base and J by 3 bases, and 9 bases separated the two germline ends. The CDR3 runs 15 residues. CDR3 amino acids: CASSDYRGHTGELFF. In DNA form, the CDR3 reads TGTGCCAGCAGTGACTATAGGGGTCACACCGGGGAGCTGTTTTTT.

As for this clone: At one end, the junction sequence differs from germline, possibly due to a read error. This chain joins TRBV7-9 and TRBJ2-7, with 12 bases matching TRBD1. Germline CDR1 reads SEHNR; CDR2 reads FQNEAQ (reference sequence). The CDR3 covers 16 residues. The CDR3 region has the DNA TGTTCCAGCAGCTCCTCATGGGACAGGGGGCGCCACGAGCAGTACTTC. Translating gives CSSSSSWDRGRHEQYF.

The CDR3 DNA sequence: TGTGCCAGCAGCCTGGGACTAGCGGGACAAGCGAGCACGCAGTATTTT. As protein: CASSLGLAGQASTQYF. The chain has TRBV5-6 and TRBJ2-3, with 13 bases fitting TRBD2. The CDR3 spans 16 residues. The junction had 11 bases not matched to a gene; V was cut back by 4 bases and J by 9 bases. Germline V gives CDR1 SGHDT, CDR2 YYEEEE.

This chain connects TRBV27 to TRBJ2-7; 9 bases are a match to TRBD1. Germline CDR1 and CDR2: MNHEY and SMNVEV (reference sequence). V gave up 4 bases and J gave up 3 bases; unmatched junction bases: 4. The CDR3 has 14 amino acids. CDR3 sequence (DNA): TGTGCCAGCAGTTCCGGACAGGGGTACTACGAGCAGTACTTC. Its translation: CASSSGQGYYEQYF.

This chain joins TRBV5-1 and TRBJ2-4; D is undetermined. The ends were cut back, 4 bases at V and 1 base at J, with 24 bases in the middle. There are 19 residues in the CDR3. The germline V gene encodes CDR1 SGHRS and CDR2 YFSETQ. The CDR3 spells CASSPSPSSGFGAKNIQYF. The CDR3 DNA is TGCGCCAGCAGCCCCAGCCCGTCCTCCGGGTTTGGGGCCAAAAACATTCAGTACTTC. Full variable domain (remainder filled in from reference TRBV5-1 and TRBJ2-4): KAGVTQTPRYLIKTRGQQVTLSCSPISGHRSVSWYQQTPGQGLQFLFEYFSETQRNKGNFPGRFSGRQFSNSRSEMNVSTLELGDSALYLCASSPSPSSGFGAKNIQYFGAGTRLSVL.

Worth noting for this clone: Other DNA sequences in the sample encode the same CDR3. V is TRBV27 and J is TRBJ2-3; D possibly corresponds to TRBD1 (5 bases). The ends were cut back, 2 bases at V and 0 bases at J, with 9 bases in the middle. Germline V CDR1 and CDR2: MNHEY, SMNVEV (reference sequence). This CDR3 is 15 amino acids long. Here the CDR3 DNA reads TGTGCCAGCAGTTTACTGGCAGGGAGCACAGATACGCAGTATTTT. Protein product: CASSLLAGSTDTQYF.

This rearrangement joins TRBV13 to TRBJ2-1, with D hard to call. Germline V gene sequence: CDR1 PRHDT, CDR2 FYEKMQ (reference sequence). This CDR3 region has 14 residues. V gave up 4 bases and J gave up 0 bases, with 7 bases separating them. The DNA of the CDR3 is TGTGCCAGCAGCTCCACCAGCTCCTACAATGAGCAGTTCTTC. Residues: CASSSTSSYNEQFF.

V is TRBV6-1 and J is TRBJ2-5, with D perhaps matching TRBD2 (6 bases). The germline V gene encodes CDR1 MNHNS and CDR2 SASEGT. The CDR3 is 17 residues long. V was cut by 2 bases and J by 2 bases, with 18 bases left in between. This CDR3 reads CASSESPLASFQETQYF. In DNA form, the CDR3 reads TGTGCCAGCAGTGAATCCCCACTAGCATCCTTTCAAGAGACCCAGTACTTC.

Remarks on this clone: A junction end diverges from the germline sequence, so it may reflect a read error. Other DNA sequences in the sample encode the same CDR3. V is TRBV11-3 and J is TRBJ2-3, with D uncertain. The CDR3 covers 14 residues. Germline values: CDR1 SGHNT, CDR2 YENEEA. The CDR3 DNA reads as TGTGCCAGTAGCTTAACAGCTAGCACAGATACGCAGTATTTT. As protein: CASSLTASTDTQYF.

A few counts support this clone. The V gene is TRBV19, the J gene TRBJ2-3; a weak D match, TRBD2 (6 bases). The CDR3 runs to 15 residues. The V gene lost 8 bases and the J gene lost 4 bases, with 19 bases spanning the gap. The germline V gene has CDR1 LNHDA and CDR2 SQIVND (reference sequence). CDR3 residues: CASGGTGLAADTQYF. CDR3 nucleotide sequence: TGTGCCAGTGGGGGGACCGGCTTAGCGGCAGATACGCAGTATTTT.

The V call is TRBV5-1, the J call TRBJ2-3; weak D call: TRBD2 (5 bases). V lost 5 bases and J 4 bases, leaving 20 bases between the germline ends. The length of the CDR3 is 16 residues. Germline values: CDR1 SGHRS, CDR2 YFSETQ. The CDR3 reads CASSTHVSAGADTQYF. CDR3 coding DNA: TGCGCCAGCAGTACGCACGTCTCCGCCGGGGCAGATACGCAGTATTTT.

This clone came up once. The chain combines TRBV2 with TRBJ2-3, with unresolved D. CDR1 SNHLY and CDR2 FYNNEI come from the germline V gene. V lost 2 bases, J lost 10 bases, and 7 bases lay in between. The CDR3 loop spans 11 amino acids. The CDR3 region is CASSETVPQYF. The CDR3 DNA reads as TGTGCCAGCAGTGAAACAGTTCCGCAGTATTTT.

CDR3 loop: CASSQHQRDTDTQYF. The CDR3 DNA is TGCGCCAGCAGCCAACACCAGCGGGACACAGATACGCAGTATTTT. The J gene is TRBJ2-3, the V gene TRBV4-1; 7 bases are shared with TRBD2. Per the germline V gene, CDR1 is MGHRA and CDR2 is YSYEKL. Trimming took 2 bases from V and 2 from J; bases not matched to a gene: 4. This CDR3 is 15 amino acids long.

This chain connects TRBV6-5 to TRBJ2-1; TRBD2 matches at 14 bases. CDR3 length: 15 residues. CDR1 MNHEY and CDR2 SVGAGI come from the germline V gene. Germline trimming cut 4 bases from V and 7 bases from J; bases unmatched to any gene: 3. CDR3 region: CASSSGTSGSNEQFF. The CDR3 DNA follows: TGTGCCAGCAGTTCCGGGACTAGCGGGAGTAATGAGCAGTTCTTC.

The chain carries TRBV5-6 and TRBJ2-5; 10 nucleotides line up with TRBD2. The trim removed 4 bases at V and 4 bases at J, leaving 13 bases unmatched. Germline V gives CDR1 SGHDT, CDR2 YYEEEE. This CDR3 has 17 amino acids. CDR3 nucleotide sequence: TGTGCCAGCAGCATAGAAGTGGTAGCGGGAGGCGTAGAGACCCAGTACTTC. Translating gives CASSIEVVAGGVETQYF. Looking up the rest from reference TRBV5-6 and TRBJ2-5 gives the full variable domain: DAGVTQSPTHLIKTRGQQVTLRCSPKSGHDTVSWYQQALGQGPQFIFQYYEEEERQRGNFPDRFSGHQFPNYSSELNVNALLLGDSALYLCASSIEVVAGGVETQYFGPGTRLLVL.